This is a list of T cell receptor beta chains from one sample in a study of beta chain features in type 1 diabetes. Here immunoSEQ multiplex PCR was the method, and the copy in TCRdb shows in-frame clones only, minus some. The sample lists about 150,000 clones; 7% to 10% were seen once. Sequencing input: central memory CD4+ T cells from blood. These receptors came from a woman between 18 and 30 years old in good health. Both conserved end residues are part of each CDR3. A D gene is named only where the DNA matches it firmly. Size values are once, few and many counts, or a class for expanded clones, and some rows have none.

>few|TRBJ1-6|TRBD1|TRBV7-9|14
CASSTNRGSSPLHF
TGTGCCAGCAGCACAAACAGGGGGTCTTCACCCCTCCACTTT
>NA|TRBJ2-6|TRBD2|TRBV28|16
CASTLAGLSGANVLTF
TGTGCCAGTACACTAGCGGGCCTCTCTGGGGCCAACGTCCTGACTTTC
>few|TRBJ2-3|TRBD2|TRBV18|15
CASSLGTSGTDTQYF
TGTGCCAGCTCACTGGGGACTAGCGGCACAGATACGCAGTATTTT
>NA|TRBJ1-1|NA|TRBV7-7|13
CASSSSENTEAFF
TGTGCTAGCAGCTCGTCAGAAAACACTGAAGCTTTCTTT
>few|TRBJ2-5|NA|TRBV2|15
CASSDLGGGPETQYF
TGTGCCAGCAGTGACTTAGGAGGGGGCCCAGAGACCCAGTACTTC
>NA|TRBJ1-2|NA|TRBV5-1|16
CASSLGGSPGFYGYTF
TGCGCCAGCAGCTTAGGTGGGAGCCCAGGATTCTATGGCTACACCTTC
>NA|TRBJ1-1|NA|TRBV7-2|13
CASSASVNTEAFF
TGTGCCAGCAGCGCCTCAGTGAACACTGAAGCTTTCTTT
>few|TRBJ2-1|NA|TRBV30|14
CAWSVLGTYNEQFF
TGTGCCTGGAGTGTACTAGGGACTTACAATGAGCAGTTCTTC
>few|TRBJ2-1|TRBD1|TRBV9|16
CASSSEHRQGLREQFF
TGTGCCAGCAGCTCCGAACACCGACAGGGCCTAAGGGAGCAGTTCTTC
>few|TRBJ1-1|NA|TRBV29-1|15
CSVVHQGTMNTEAFF
TGCAGCGTTGTGCACCAGGGGACAATGAACACTGAAGCTTTCTTT
>few|TRBJ2-3|NA|TRBV7-2|14
CASSQLGPPDTQYF
TGTGCCAGCAGCCAACTAGGGCCCCCAGATACGCAGTATTTT
>NA|TRBJ2-5|NA|TRBV10-3|13
CAISASDRKTQYF
TGTGCCATCAGTGCTAGCGATCGCAAGACCCAGTACTTC
>once|TRBJ1-3|TRBD1|TRBV6-1|16
CASSEAPTGTGNTIYF
TGTGCCAGCAGTGAAGCCCCGACAGGGACTGGAAACACCATATATTTT
>NA|TRBJ1-1|NA|TRBV6-5|14
CASRVGDMNTEAFF
TGTGCCAGCCGTGTCGGGGATATGAACACTGAAGCTTTCTTT
>NA|TRBJ2-3|TRBD2|TRBV5-4|17
CASSLEGLAGPGDTQYF
TGTGCCAGCAGCTTGGAAGGACTAGCGGGGCCCGGGGATACGCAGTATTTT
>NA|TRBJ1-1|NA|TRBV10-3|13
CAISETDYTEAFF
TGTGCCATCAGTGAGACAGATTACACTGAAGCTTTCTTT